The sequence of this TCR beta chain was determined in a study of T cells in Graves' hyperthyroidism and ophthalmopathy. This clonotype was seen at least ten times. Germline CDR1 is LNHDA and CDR2 is SQIVND (reference sequence). With 6 bases removed from V and 3 bases from J, the gap between germline ends came to 20 bases. The CDR3 covers 16 residues. Template material for amplifying TCR beta CDR3 regions consisted of RNA transcripts. Initially, a first-round RT-PCR of the TCR CDR3 employed the HTBI primer set. TCRdb used MiXCR to reprocess the multiplex PCR reads, holding one entry per CDR3 protein. The sample lists under 40,000 distinct CDR3 sequences, 40% to 60% occurring once.

This chain links TRBV19 with TRBJ1-1; D gene uncertain. The source material was blood. This receptor was taken from a man in his forties or fifties with Graves' ophthalmopathy. CDR3: CASSARPRIGYTEAFF. The DNA of the CDR3 is TGTGCCAGTAGCGCAAGGCCCCGCATCGGGTACACTGAAGCTTTCTTT.